Only a few counts were recorded for the clone carrying this T cell receptor beta chain. Per the study methods: Counts of nucleated cells, estimated from reference gene primer amplification, were obtained. Method: immunoSEQ multiplex PCR; TCRdb's copy keeps in-frame clones and lacks some. The DNA was the basis for D and trimming; V, J and clone size are from that table. There are 250,000 or so clones in the sample; about 79% occur only once, and 8.9% lies in the top ten. This record comes from a study of blood T cell repertoires in COVID-19. Study summary: From the United States, Italy and Spain came samples of acute and convalescent COVID-19. Nucleic acid was either cDNA or gDNA, and it came from T cells, B-cell-depleted T cells, or PBMCs.

This CDR3 spans 16 amino acids. CDR1 is SGHRS and CDR2 is YFSETQ in the germline V gene. Trimming cost V 1 base and J 4 bases; bases outside gene matches: 8. Sequencing used peripheral blood. The chain joins TRBV5-1 to TRBJ1-1, with 9 bases that match TRBD1. This clonotype was obtained from a man older than 75 with acute or convalescent COVID-19. The CDR3, as DNA: TGCGCCAGCAGCTTGAAGTTGGACAGGGGCCTCACTGAAGCTTTCTTT. Amino acid sequence: CASSLKLDRGLTEAFF.